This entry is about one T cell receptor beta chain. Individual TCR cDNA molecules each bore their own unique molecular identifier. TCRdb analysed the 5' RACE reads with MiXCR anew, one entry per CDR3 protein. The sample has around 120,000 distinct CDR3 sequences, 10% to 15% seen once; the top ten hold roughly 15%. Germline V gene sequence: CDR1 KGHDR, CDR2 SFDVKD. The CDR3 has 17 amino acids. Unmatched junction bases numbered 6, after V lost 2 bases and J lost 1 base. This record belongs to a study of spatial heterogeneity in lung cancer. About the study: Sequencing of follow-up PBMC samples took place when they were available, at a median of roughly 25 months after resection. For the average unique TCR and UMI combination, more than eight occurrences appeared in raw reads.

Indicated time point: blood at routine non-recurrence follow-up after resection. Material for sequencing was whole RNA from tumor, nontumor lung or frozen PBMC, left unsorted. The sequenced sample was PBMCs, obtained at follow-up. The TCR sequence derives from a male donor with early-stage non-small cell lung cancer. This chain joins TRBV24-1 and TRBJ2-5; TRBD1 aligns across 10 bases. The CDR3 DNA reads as TGTGCCACCAGTGATTCCCGGGACAGGGGACGCCAAGAGACCCAGTACTTC. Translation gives CATSDSRDRGRQETQYF.